A single sample is the source of the 8 T cell receptor beta chains below, sequenced in a study of Ad26.COV2.S vaccination and SARS-CoV-2 variants. Treatment defined: around 19 received Ad26.COV2.S at low or high dose, single or two shots; roughly 5 received placebo; per-sample allocation not given. At day 63 after the first vaccine or placebo injection, samples were drawn. The table came from immunoSEQ multiplex PCR; TCRdb's copy has only in-frame clones and leaves some out. The table shows roughly 350,000 clones, with 80% to 90% occurring only once. The specimen was peripheral blood, collected in a trial of Ad26.COV2.S vaccine versus placebo. Receptors originate from a person aged 18 to 59 who received the Ad26.COV2.S COVID-19 vaccine or a placebo.

A word on this clone: At the DNA level, this CDR3 is encoded by other sequences in the same sample as well. CDR3 residues: CASSPTGYEQYF. In DNA form, the CDR3 reads TGTGCCAGCAGTCCGACGGGGTACGAGCAGTACTTC. The chain recombines TRBV12-3 or TRBV12-4 with TRBJ2-7; D is perhaps TRBD2 (5 bases). Trimming removed 5 bases from V and 4 bases from J, with 9 bases in between. The CDR3 is 12 residues long.

This chain connects TRBV5-4 to TRBJ2-1; 13 bases match TRBD2. The CDR3 contains 15 residues. Looked up from germline, CDR1 is SGHNT and CDR2 is YYREEE (reference sequence). Germline trimming cut 1 base from V and 8 bases from J; bases unmatched to any gene: 3. DNA of the CDR3: TGTGCCAGCAGCTTGAGACTAGCGGGAGGCTATGAGCAGTTCTTC. Translation: CASSLRLAGGYEQFF.

The gene calls are TRBV9 and TRBJ1-2; D gene ambiguous. There are 13 residues in the CDR3. Germline CDR1 SGDLS, CDR2 YYNGEE. The ends were cut back, 0 bases at V and 3 bases at J, with 6 bases in the middle. CDR3 in amino acids: CASSVDSYYGYTF. The CDR3 bases are TGTGCCAGCAGCGTAGACAGCTACTATGGCTACACCTTC.

V gene TRBV7-9 combines with J gene TRBJ1-6; the match to TRBD1 covers 7 bases. CDR3 size: 17 residues. Germline CDR1 SEHNR, CDR2 FQNEAQ (reference sequence). V dropped 6 bases and J dropped 0; count of bases not matched to a gene: 8. The CDR3 reads CASSQGTASSYNSPLHF. The CDR3 region has the DNA TGTGCCAGCAGTCAGGGGACAGCCAGCTCCTATAATTCACCCCTCCACTTT. The full variable domain, with the rest looked up from reference TRBV7-9 and TRBJ1-6, is DTGVSQNPRHKITKRGQNVTFRCDPISEHNRLYWYRQTLGQGPEFLTYFQNEAQLEKSRLLSDRFSAERPKGSFSTLEIQRTEQGDSAMYLCASSQGTASSYNSPLHFGNGTRLTVT.

The V gene is TRBV12-2, the J gene TRBJ1-3; the D call in the table, TRBD1, was not verified against the DNA. TRBV12-2 is recorded as a pseudogene. This CDR3 has 14 residues. The DNA for the CDR3 is TGTGCAAGTCGAACAGGGCCCTCTGGAAACACCATATATTTT. It translates to CASRTGPSGNTIYF.

This clone was found once. The rearrangement joins TRBV10-1 to TRBJ2-7; no definite D call. Trimming stripped 11 bases from V and 6 bases from J, with 8 bases between. Germline loops: CDR1 WNHNN, CDR2 SYGVQD (reference sequence). The CDR3 has 9 residues. The CDR3 region is CAERPEQYF. CDR3 bases: TGCGCCGAAAGACCCGAGCAGTACTTC.

This clone was observed a few times. The rearrangement joins TRBV3-1 (or the pseudogene TRBV3-2) to TRBJ2-7, with TRBD1 identical over 7 bases. This CDR3 region has 13 residues. The trim removed 4 bases at V and 1 base at J, leaving 1 base unmatched. Germline V gives CDR1 LGHDT, CDR2 YNNKEL (reference sequence). The CDR3 DNA sequence: TGTGCCAGCAGCCCACAGGGGTCCTACGAGCAGTACTTC. Translating it yields CASSPQGSYEQYF.

J is TRBJ2-5 and V is TRBV24-1, with 9 positions matching TRBD1. V lost 4 bases and J lost 5; bases outside the gene matches: 10. Germline V gene lookup returns CDR1 KGHDR and CDR2 SFDVKD. CDR3 length equals 16 residues. CDR3 in DNA: TGTGCCACCAGTGACCAAAACAGGGGGCTTGGGGAGACCCAGTACTTC. It translates to CATSDQNRGLGETQYF.